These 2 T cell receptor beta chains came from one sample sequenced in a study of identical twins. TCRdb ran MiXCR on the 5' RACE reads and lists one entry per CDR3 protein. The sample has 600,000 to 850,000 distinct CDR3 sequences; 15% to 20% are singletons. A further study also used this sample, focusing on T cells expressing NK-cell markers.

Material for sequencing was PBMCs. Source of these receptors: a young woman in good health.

CDR3 residues: CASSQGLAGGEQFF. The DNA for the CDR3 is TGTGCCAGCAGCCAGGGACTAGCGGGGGGTGAGCAGTTCTTC. The V gene is TRBV7-3, the J gene TRBJ2-1; 15 bases line up with TRBD2. The germline V gene encodes CDR1 SGHTA and CDR2 FQGTGA. The V gene end was trimmed by 5 bases and the J gene end by 9 bases; junction bases not matched to a gene: 2. The CDR3 covers 14 residues.

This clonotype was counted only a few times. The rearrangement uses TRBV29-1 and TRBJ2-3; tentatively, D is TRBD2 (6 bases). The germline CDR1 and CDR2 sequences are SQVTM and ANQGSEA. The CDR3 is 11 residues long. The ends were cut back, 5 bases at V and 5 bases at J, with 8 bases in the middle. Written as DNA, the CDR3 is TGCAGCGTTCGAGCGGGAGATACGCAGTATTTT. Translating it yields CSVRAGDTQYF.